This T cell receptor beta chain was obtained from a study of post-analysis software for immune sequencing data. Study summary: Recorded disease courses covered relapsing-remitting, secondary progressive and progressive-relapsing multiple sclerosis. Some patients had no subtype annotation. General study results and limits: Strong same-batch co-clustering of samples appeared with F measure clustering. Patients showed TRBV5-6, TRBV5-1 and TRBV20-1 among five TRBV segments more frequent than in controls.

The CDR3 runs 15 residues. Per the germline V gene, CDR1 is SQVTM and CDR2 is ANQGSEA. A note on this clonotype: The antigen is undetermined. One junction end disagrees with the germline gene, perhaps due to a read error.

Prepared libraries of TCR beta cDNA carried unique molecular identifiers. Each sample of roughly 0.95 to 10 million input T cells yielded approximately 500,000 cDNA molecules, so each molecule approximated one T cell. TCRdb recomputed calls from the PCR reads with MiXCR, one row per CDR3 protein. The sample contains 250,000 to 300,000 distinct CDR3 sequences, 30% to 45% of which appear only once. The sequencing input was blood. The rearrangement uses TRBV29-1 and TRBJ2-2, with 9 bases identical to TRBD2. The sequence derives from a girl aged 10-17 years with multiple sclerosis. The CDR3 loop is CSAVTLVAGAGELLF. In DNA form, the CDR3 reads TGCAGCGCCGTGACTCTGGTAGCGGGAGCCGGGGAGCTGTTGTTT.